What follows is one T cell receptor beta chain and its context. Its antigen is not identified. A much larger clone is a single base away; this may be a read error. Overall study results and limits: Tumor-infiltrating Treg TCR alpha and beta sequences overlapped most with tumor naive CD4+ T cells, then blood naive. In terms of TCR gene usage, tumor memory CD4+ T cells clustered together with blood and lymph node memory CD4+ cells, as well as with lymph node naive CD4+ cells.

Naive CD4+ T cells were purified with Tregs depleted by CD25. Constant-region reverse primers amplified full-length variable regions, followed by semi-nested Nested Universal Primer A PCR. MiXCR was run by TCRdb on the 5' RACE reads, yielding one entry per CDR3 protein. The data contain around 29,000 distinct CDR3 sequences, 26% of them singletons. The sample was naive CD4+ T cells sorted from a lymph node. Subset described: naive CD4+ T cells, CD4+CD45RA+CD25-. The TCR originated in a female donor with breast cancer.

The CDR3, as DNA: TGCGGTGCCCGTGACAGGGGGGTCAATCAGCCCCAGCATTTT. This gives the protein CGARDRGVNQPQHF. The chain uses TRBV20-1 and TRBJ1-5; 9 nucleotides match TRBD1. The germline CDR1 and CDR2 sequences are DFQATT and SNEGSKA (reference sequence). This CDR3 is 14 amino acids long.